The clone carrying this T cell receptor (beta chain) appeared a few times. The V gene lost 2 bases and the J gene lost 1 base, with 12 bases spanning the gap. Germline values: CDR1 SGHRS, CDR2 YFSETQ. The CDR3 is made up of 15 amino acids. Each CDR3 protein is one row after TCRdb ran MiXCR on the 5' RACE reads. The sample lists around 1.7 million distinct CDR3 sequences, more than 30% seen once, with about 0.3% in the top ten. This entry belongs to a study of identical twins. This sequence joins TRBV5-1 and TRBJ2-5; D not certain. The source material was cord blood. The source is a newborn girl in good health. Written as DNA, the CDR3 is TGCGCCAGCAGCTTACTCCTGGGTCCCCAAGAGACCCAGTACTTC. As protein: CASSLLLGPQETQYF.